The next 3 T cell receptor beta chains were all read from a single sample in a study of blood T cell repertoires in COVID-19. Produced via immunoSEQ multiplex PCR; TCRdb's table is partial and in-frame only. This sample yields about 250,000 clones, of which 65% to 90% are seen a single time; around 15% belongs to the top ten. The sequenced material came from PBMCs or T cells enriched from blood (not recorded which). The source is a man aged 18 to 29 who had recovered from COVID-19.

The chain joins TRBV27 to TRBJ2-7, with D perhaps matching TRBD2 (5 bases). CDR3 length: 15 amino acids. V lost 5 bases and J 0 bases, leaving 14 bases between the germline ends. CDR1 and CDR2 from the germline V gene are MNHEY and SMNVEV (reference sequence). The CDR3 region is CASSPTYGNSYEQYF. The DNA of the CDR3 is TGTGCCAGCAGTCCCACTTACGGGAACTCCTACGAGCAGTACTTC.

V usage is TRBV7-9 and J usage is TRBJ2-5, with TRBD2 matching 7 bases. The CDR3 covers 12 residues. Germline loops: CDR1 SEHNR, CDR2 FQNEAQ (reference sequence). The ends lost 5 bases at V and 5 bases at J; junction bases unmatched: 2. The CDR3 loop is CASSQLAETQYF. CDR3 in DNA: TGTGCCAGCAGCCAACTAGCGGAGACCCAGTACTTC.

J is TRBJ2-7 and V is TRBV4-1; D might be TRBD2 (5 bases). CDR3 size: 14 residues. Trimming took off 1 base at V and 2 bases at J, with 9 bases between the two ends. CDR1 MGHRA and CDR2 YSYEKL come from the germline V gene. CDR3 bases: TGCGCCAGCAGCCAAGGAACCGGGACCTACGAGCAGTACTTC. It specifies CASSQGTGTYEQYF.